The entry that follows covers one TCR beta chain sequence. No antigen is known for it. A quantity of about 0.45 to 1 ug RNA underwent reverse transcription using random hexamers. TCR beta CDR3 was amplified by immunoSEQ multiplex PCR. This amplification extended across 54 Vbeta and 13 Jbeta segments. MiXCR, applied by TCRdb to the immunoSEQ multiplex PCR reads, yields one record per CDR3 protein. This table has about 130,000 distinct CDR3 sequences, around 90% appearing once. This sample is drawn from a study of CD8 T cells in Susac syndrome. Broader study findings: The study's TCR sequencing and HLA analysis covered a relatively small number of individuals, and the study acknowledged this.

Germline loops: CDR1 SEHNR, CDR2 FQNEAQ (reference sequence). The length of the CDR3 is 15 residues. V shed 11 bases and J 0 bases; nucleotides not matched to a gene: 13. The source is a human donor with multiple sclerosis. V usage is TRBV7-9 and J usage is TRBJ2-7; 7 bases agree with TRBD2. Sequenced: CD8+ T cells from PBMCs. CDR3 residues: CALESLGGSSYEQYF. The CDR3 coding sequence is TGTGCCCTAGAATCCCTGGGCGGGAGCTCCTACGAGCAGTACTTC.